This T cell receptor beta chain was obtained from a study of T cell changes during pregnancy in multiple sclerosis. TCRdb's copy holds only in-frame clones and misses some; the assay was immunoSEQ multiplex PCR. The table has just under 100,000 clones, over 85% seen once; the top ten hold 0.99%. V shed 6 bases, J shed 4 bases, and the junction held 4 bases outside the gene matches. Germline assignment: CDR1 ENHRY and CDR2 SYGVKD. The CDR3 loop spans 13 amino acids. This receptor was taken from a female donor with multiple sclerosis, enrolled in a pregnancy study. The material sequenced was peripheral blood, taken after pregnancy. This sequence joins TRBV10-3 and TRBJ1-1; 8 bases fit TRBD1. The CDR3 DNA sequence: TGTGCCATCAGACAGGGGGTGGGCACTGAAGCTTTCTTT. Its protein product is CAIRQGVGTEAFF.